A single sample gave rise to the 18 T cell receptor beta chains below, sequenced in a study of naive and memory T cell subsets. Two oligonucleotides, mixed equimolar, formed the beta constant-region primer covering TRBC1 and TRBC2. MiXCR, run by TCRdb on the UMI-ligation and nested PCR reads, gives a single entry per CDR3 protein. The sample lists 130,000 to 150,000 distinct CDR3 sequences, approximately 15% occurring once. The sequenced sample was naive CD4+ T cells from blood. The receptors here all came from a human donor in good health.

The rearrangement uses TRBV28 and TRBJ2-2; 8 positions agree with TRBD1. V was clipped by 3 bases and J by 1 base; unmatched bases: 7. The CDR3 is 17 residues long. The germline V gene has CDR1 MDHEN and CDR2 SYDVKM. The CDR3 DNA sequence: TGTGCCAGCAGTTTTGGAGGGACAGGACGGAACACCGGGGAGCTGTTTTTT. This sequence encodes CASSFGGTGRNTGELFF. The full variable domain, with the rest looked up from reference TRBV28 and TRBJ2-2, is DVKVTQSSRYLVKRTGEKVFLECVQDMDHENMFWYRQDPGLGLRLIYFSYDVKMKEKGDIPEGYSVSREKKERFSLILESASTNQTSMYLCASSFGGTGRNTGELFFGEGSRLTVL.

The chain is built from TRBV20-1 and TRBJ1-5; TRBD1 might be the D (6 bases). The CDR3 runs 17 residues. Trimming removed 6 bases at V and 3 bases at J, with 24 bases between. Germline-derived CDR1 and CDR2 are DFQATT and SNEGSKA (reference sequence). The CDR3 bases are TGCAGTGCCGCCGCGGGGCAGGGGATTAGTAACAATCAGCCCCAGCATTTT. This codes for CSAAAGQGISNNQPQHF.

This chain joins TRBV12-5 and TRBJ2-2; possible D gene TRBD1, 5 bases. Germline CDR1 LGHNT, CDR2 FRNRAP. Between the trimmed V and J ends, which lost 3 bases and 5 bases, there was a span of 13 bases. This CDR3 region has 15 residues. This chain's CDR3 is CASGLPVTATGELFF. As DNA, the CDR3 is TGTGCTAGTGGTTTACCCGTGACAGCTACCGGGGAGCTGTTTTTT.

This clonotype was seen a handful of times. J is TRBJ2-7 and V is TRBV6-2 or TRBV6-3; TRBD1 matches at 8 bases. The CDR3 contains 17 residues. CDR1 and CDR2 from the germline V gene are MNHEY and SVGEGT. Trimming removed 2 bases from V and 6 bases from J; junction bases left unmatched: 15. The chain's CDR3 is CASSYRRVTGDFREQYF. Written as DNA, the CDR3 is TGTGCCAGCAGTTACCGGCGCGTGACAGGGGATTTCCGCGAGCAGTACTTC.

This clonotype occurred a few times. V gene TRBV14 combines with J gene TRBJ1-1; D is possibly TRBD1 (5 bases). CDR1 SGHDN and CDR2 FVKESK come from the germline V gene. The CDR3 consists of 14 residues. V was cut by 4 bases and J by 2 bases, with 11 bases left in between. The CDR3, as DNA: TGTGCCAGCAGCCTCTGGCGGACAAACACTGAAGCTTTCTTT. Amino acid sequence: CASSLWRTNTEAFF.

This clonotype has a handful of counts. The chain has TRBV5-4 and TRBJ2-1; 7 nucleotides agree with TRBD2. The CDR3 has 16 amino acids. J lost 5 bases, V lost 4 bases, and 12 bases had no gene match. CDR1 is SGHNT, CDR2 YYREEE, per germline (reference sequence). CDR3 coding DNA: TGTGCCAGCAGCCGGACTAGTTTCGGGTCGGACAATGAGCAGTTCTTC. This translates into CASSRTSFGSDNEQFF.

The chain couples TRBV9 to TRBJ2-5; TRBD2 is a possible D gene (6 bases). Germline CDR1 SGDLS, CDR2 YYNGEE. This CDR3 has 13 amino acids. V lost 4 bases to trimming and J lost 5 bases, with 12 bases between them. CDR3 in DNA: TGTGCCAGCAGCTCTCCCGCGGGGGAGACCCAGTACTTC. Its translation: CASSSPAGETQYF.

In this sample, this clonotype turned up a few times. This chain uses TRBV5-4 with TRBJ2-3; 7 bases fit TRBD2. The length of the CDR3 is 17 residues. The ends lost 4 bases at V and 0 bases at J; junction bases unmatched: 11. Germline V gene sequence: CDR1 SGHNT, CDR2 YYREEE (reference sequence). The CDR3 nucleotides are TGTGCCAGCAGCCGCCCCCAGCGGGGCTCTAGCACAGATACGCAGTATTTT. It specifies CASSRPQRGSSTDTQYF. Looking up the rest from reference TRBV5-4 and TRBJ2-3 gives the full variable domain: ETGVTQSPTHLIKTRGQQVTLRCSSQSGHNTVSWYQQALGQGPQFIFQYYREEENGRGNFPPRFSGLQFPNYSSELNVNALELDDSALYLCASSRPQRGSSTDTQYFGPGTRLTVL.

This clonotype showed up many times. J is TRBJ2-7 and V is TRBV7-9; 7 nucleotides match TRBD2. V dropped 3 bases and J dropped 4; count of bases not matched to a gene: 9. This CDR3 spans 15 amino acids. Germline lookup yields CDR1 SEHNR and CDR2 FQNEAQ (reference sequence). CDR3 in amino acids: CASSLSSGGPYEQYF. Here the CDR3 DNA reads TGTGCCAGCAGCTTGTCTAGCGGAGGACCGTACGAGCAGTACTTC.

This clonotype appeared many times. This chain uses TRBV29-1 with TRBJ2-7, with D hard to call. The V end was cut by 6 bases, the J end by 7 bases, with 19 bases between. Per the germline V gene, CDR1 is SQVTM and CDR2 is ANQGSEA. The CDR3 spans 13 residues. The CDR3: CSVETVRAGEQYF. In DNA, the CDR3 is TGCAGCGTAGAAACAGTCCGCGCCGGGGAGCAGTACTTC.

The V and J genes are TRBV3-1 and TRBJ2-1, with D maybe TRBD2 (6 bases). Germline assignment: CDR1 LGHDT and CDR2 YNNKEL (reference sequence). The CDR3 contains 14 residues. V was cut by 3 bases and J by 0 bases, with 6 bases left in between. The CDR3 spells CASSQRDSYNEQFF. The CDR3 DNA reads as TGTGCCAGCAGCCAGCGGGACTCCTACAATGAGCAGTTCTTC.

The chain has TRBV3-1 and TRBJ1-1, with TRBD1 matching 8 bases. The CDR3 is made up of 15 amino acids. The ends lost 2 bases at V and 5 bases at J; junction bases unmatched: 7. CDR1 and CDR2 (germline): LGHDT, YNNKEL (reference sequence). CDR3 nucleotides: TGTGCCAGCAGCCAACTCCGGACAGGGCCGACTGAAGCTTTCTTT. Protein sequence: CASSQLRTGPTEAFF.

The chain has TRBV15 and TRBJ2-3; 8 positions agree with TRBD2. The junction had 18 bases not matched to a gene; V was cut back by 0 bases and J by 4 bases. CDR1 is LNHNV, CDR2 YYDKDF, per germline (reference sequence). This CDR3 has 20 amino acids. As DNA, the CDR3 is TGTGCCACCAGCAGAGATCTCCCAGCTCCAAGCGGGAGAGCGGCAGATACGCAGTATTTT. Residues: CATSRDLPAPSGRAADTQYF.

This clonotype was recorded at least ten times. J is TRBJ2-3 and V is TRBV10-3, with no clear D. The CDR3 totals 11 residues. Germline CDR1 reads ENHRY; CDR2 reads SYGVKD. The V gene lost 2 bases and the J gene lost 6 bases, with 3 bases spanning the gap. CDR3 region: CAISEGDTQYF. For the CDR3, the DNA is TGTGCCATCAGTGAGGGGGATACGCAGTATTTT.

The chain couples TRBV7-3 to TRBJ2-2; TRBD2 might be the D (5 bases). V dropped 5 bases and J dropped 2 bases, with 12 bases sitting between them. Germline V CDR1 and CDR2: SGHTA, FQGTGA. The CDR3 sequence is 15 residues long. The CDR3 DNA reads TGTGCCAGCAGCCCCCTAACTAGTAACACCGGGGAGCTGTTTTTT. Its protein is CASSPLTSNTGELFF.

This clonotype occurred a few times. The rearrangement links TRBV3-1 to TRBJ1-1, with D possibly being TRBD1 (5 bases). This CDR3 comprises 15 residues. Per the germline V gene, CDR1 is LGHDT and CDR2 is YNNKEL (reference sequence). The V end lost 2 bases, the J end lost 4 bases, and 14 bases lay between the germline ends. The CDR3 DNA follows: TGTGCCAGCAGCCAAATTGGGGGAGTGGGCACTGAAGCTTTCTTT. Amino acids: CASSQIGGVGTEAFF.

The gene calls are TRBV7-2 and TRBJ2-3, with 7 bases lining up with TRBD2. Germline CDR1 SGHTA, CDR2 FQGNSA. Germline trimming cut 0 bases from V and 2 bases from J; bases unmatched to any gene: 2. The CDR3 consists of 15 residues. This chain's CDR3 is CASSLAAGVTDTQYF. In DNA form, the CDR3 reads TGTGCCAGCAGCTTAGCTGCGGGGGTCACAGATACGCAGTATTTT. The full variable domain, with the rest looked up from reference TRBV7-2 and TRBJ2-3, is GAGVSQSPSNKVTEKGKDVELRCDPISGHTALYWYRQSLGQGLEFLIYFQGNSAPDKSGLPSDRFSAERTGGSVSTLTIQRTQQEDSAVYLCASSLAAGVTDTQYFGPGTRLTVL.

The genes are TRBV12-3 or TRBV12-4 and TRBJ2-1, with D unclear. V was trimmed by 3 bases and J by 4 bases, leaving 7 bases between them. This CDR3 spans 13 amino acids. As DNA, the CDR3 is TGTGCCAGCAGTTTCCTACTATACAATGAGCAGTTCTTC. Its protein product is CASSFLLYNEQFF.